The rows below give T cell receptor beta chains drawn from one sample of a study of blood T cell repertoires in COVID-19. Sequenced by immunoSEQ multiplex PCR; TCRdb stores in-frame clones only, minus some. The sample lists about 64,000 clones; around 86% were seen once. Sequences were obtained from peripheral blood. The origin of the receptors is a human donor in a cohort sampled during active COVID-19. The conserved cysteine and the conserved F or W are not part of the CDR3 here.

TRBJ1-2	TRBV7-2	ASSFQGGQDGYT
TRBJ1-4	TRBV7-9	ASSSIGPLEKLF
TRBJ2-2	TRBV27	ASRLGQGGNTGELF
TRBJ1-6	TRBV5-1	ASSLAPGEDSPLH
TRBJ2-1	TRBV18	ASSPRADRGYNEQF
TRBJ1-5	TRBV19	ASKSGYSNQPQH
TRBJ1-3	TRBV5-4	ASSLVGQGSGNTIY
TRBJ1-6	TRBV18	ASSPKGWGANSPLH
TRBJ2-5	TRBV15	ATSRALSGQETQY
TRBJ2-3	TRBV6-6	ASSYTLAGGPTRTDTQY
TRBJ1-4	TRBV7-2	ASSSRDRGHEKLF
TRBJ2-3	TRBV18	ASSPRGPDTQY
TRBJ2-7	TRBV4-2	ASSQASGGAYEQY
TRBJ2-3	TRBV3-1/TRBV3-2	ASSQGLAESTDTQY